The rows below give T cell receptor beta chains drawn from one sample of a study of cytomegalovirus exposure and HLA in healthy donors. Sequencing was performed with immunoSEQ multiplex PCR; in TCRdb, only in-frame clones are kept and a portion is missing. The sample totals about 150,000 clones. The source material was PBMCs. Receptors originate from a woman between 45 and 60 years old in good health and CMV-seronegative. CDR3s include the opening cysteine and the closing phenylalanine or tryptophan. The D gene is left open where the match is weak.

D: -; V: TRBV5-1; J: TRBJ1-1; CDR3: CASSFTGRGEAFF; DNA: TGCGCCAGCAGCTTCACAGGGCGGGGGGAAGCTTTCTTT
D: -; V: TRBV12-2; J: TRBJ1-1; CDR3: CASRLDIYTEAFF; DNA: TGTGCAAGTCGCTTAGACATCTACACTGAAGCTTTCTTT
D: -; V: TRBV7-2; J: TRBJ2-5; CDR3: CASSLVRGGETQYF; DNA: TGTGCCAGCAGCTTAGTCAGGGGTGGGGAGACCCAGTACTTC
D: -; V: TRBV6-5; J: TRBJ1-2; CDR3: CASSRGLGGYTF; DNA: TGTGCCAGCAGTCGCGGACTCGGTGGCTACACCTTC
D: TRBD1; V: TRBV19; J: TRBJ2-1; CDR3: CASTRDRPYNEQFF; DNA: TGTGCCAGTACCCGGGACAGGCCTTACAATGAGCAGTTCTTC
D: -; V: TRBV19; J: TRBJ1-4; CDR3: CASQPGGINEKLFF; DNA: TGTGCCAGCCAGCCGGGGGGGATCAATGAAAAACTGTTTTTT
D: -; V: TRBV28; J: TRBJ1-4; CDR3: CASSFGGTVNEKLFF; DNA: TGTGCCAGCAGTTTTGGAGGAACAGTTAATGAAAAACTGTTTTTT
D: -; V: TRBV9; J: TRBJ2-1; CDR3: CASSVHGRGDNEQFF; DNA: TGTGCCAGCAGCGTTCACGGGAGAGGGGACAATGAGCAGTTCTTC
D: -; V: TRBV7-9; J: TRBJ1-6; CDR3: CASSPLRATYNSPLHF; DNA: TGTGCCAGCAGTCCTCTCAGGGCTACTTATAATTCACCCCTCCACTTT
D: TRBD1; V: TRBV19; J: TRBJ1-1; CDR3: CATWDRHGMNTEAFF; DNA: TGTGCCACGTGGGACAGGCATGGGATGAACACTGAAGCTTTCTTT
D: -; V: TRBV19; J: TRBJ2-1; CDR3: CASSMGLGGSYNEQFF; DNA: TGTGCCAGTAGTATGGGCCTAGGGGGCTCCTACAATGAGCAGTTCTTC
D: TRBD1; V: TRBV20-1; J: TRBJ2-4; CDR3: CSAMDRVRYF; DNA: TGCAGTGCTATGGACAGGGTTCGGTACTTC
D: -; V: TRBV19; J: TRBJ1-1; CDR3: CASSIQAQANTEAFF; DNA: TGTGCCAGTAGTATTCAGGCACAGGCTAACACTGAAGCTTTCTTT
D: TRBD2; V: TRBV6-1; J: TRBJ2-4; CDR3: CASSEIGGGGNIQYF; DNA: TGTGCCAGCAGTGAAATTGGCGGGGGAGGAAACATTCAGTACTTC
D: TRBD1; V: TRBV27; J: TRBJ1-1; CDR3: CASSLGTGGTEAFF; DNA: TGTGCCAGCAGTTTGGGGACAGGGGGGACTGAAGCTTTCTTT
D: -; V: TRBV7-3; J: TRBJ2-5; CDR3: CASSATFQETQYF; DNA: TGTGCCAGCAGCGCGACTTTCCAAGAGACCCAGTACTTC
D: TRBD1; V: TRBV28; J: TRBJ2-7; CDR3: CASRLGQGRIREQYF; DNA: TGTGCCAGCAGACTAGGACAGGGGAGGATCCGCGAGCAGTACTTC
D: TRBD2; V: TRBV4-2; J: TRBJ2-2; CDR3: CASSPIPGTGGVSGELFF; DNA: TGTGCCAGCAGCCCTATCCCAGGAACGGGAGGTGTCTCCGGGGAGCTGTTTTTT
D: -; V: TRBV4-3; J: TRBJ2-1; CDR3: CASSQDQGQAYNEQFF; DNA: TGCGCCAGCAGCCAAGATCAGGGCCAGGCGTACAATGAGCAGTTCTTC
D: -; V: TRBV6-1; J: TRBJ1-5; CDR3: CASSSGVINQPQHF; DNA: TGTGCCAGCAGTTCAGGGGTAATAAATCAGCCCCAGCATTTT
D: TRBD1; V: TRBV7-6; J: TRBJ2-7; CDR3: CASSPKGARSYEQYF; DNA: TGTGCCAGCAGCCCCAAGGGGGCGCGCTCCTACGAGCAGTACTTC
D: -; V: TRBV18; J: TRBJ2-7; CDR3: CASSPPEGRASAYEQYF; DNA: TGTGCCAGCTCACCACCGGAGGGCAGGGCAAGCGCCTACGAGCAGTACTTC
D: -; V: TRBV5-1; J: TRBJ2-3; CDR3: CASRVGGTDTQYF; DNA: TGCGCCAGCAGGGTAGGGGGCACAGATACGCAGTATTTT
D: -; V: TRBV4-3; J: TRBJ1-2; CDR3: CASSQEVRLYGYTF; DNA: TGCGCCAGCAGCCAAGAGGTCAGGCTCTATGGCTACACCTTC
D: TRBD2; V: TRBV19; J: TRBJ2-4; CDR3: CASSIDGGLAKNIQYF; DNA: TGTGCCAGTAGTATAGACGGGGGACTAGCGAAAAACATTCAGTACTTC
D: -; V: TRBV27; J: TRBJ1-4; CDR3: CASSRTGLGEKLFF; DNA: TGTGCCAGCAGCCGTACAGGGTTAGGGGAAAAACTGTTTTTT
D: -; V: TRBV7-9; J: TRBJ2-3; CDR3: CASSPPPGTDTQYF; DNA: TGTGCCAGCAGCCCACCTCCGGGAACAGATACGCAGTATTTT
D: TRBD1; V: TRBV2; J: TRBJ1-2; CDR3: CASRPGQDGYGYTF; DNA: TGTGCCAGCAGGCCCGGACAGGATGGCTATGGCTACACCTTC
D: -; V: TRBV18; J: TRBJ1-2; CDR3: CASSPPVGSNYGYTF; DNA: TGTGCCAGCTCACCACCGGTGGGCAGCAACTATGGCTACACCTTC
D: -; V: TRBV28; J: TRBJ2-3; CDR3: CASSVPALTGPQYF; DNA: TGTGCCAGCAGTGTCCCCGCCCTTACAGGGCCCCAGTATTTT
D: TRBD1; V: TRBV11-3; J: TRBJ2-5; CDR3: CASSPDRGGTQYF; DNA: TGTGCCAGCAGCCCCGACAGGGGAGGGACCCAGTACTTC